This T cell receptor beta chain is drawn from a study of PD-1 blockade in classical Hodgkin lymphoma. For the study at large: Each patient was given nivolumab 3 mg/kg through a vein every 2 weeks.

Whole-study results and caveats: Reported findings placed baseline TCR diversity lower in newly diagnosed patients (compared with healthy donors). Partial responders and progressors had significantly lower baseline TCR diversity.

All the patients suffered relapse after autologous stem cell transplantation, and brentuximab vedotin exposure differed. Thawed PBMCs underwent magnetic negative selection to yield purified CD4+ T cells. Under best response, outcomes were complete response, partial response or progressive disease. The CDR3 length is 15 residues. The germline V and J ends were trimmed by 8 bases and 1 base, with 15 bases remaining between them. From germline, CDR1 is LGHNA and CDR2 YNFKEQ. Using immunoSEQ multiplex PCR, the repertoire was profiled, and TCRdb retains in-frame clones only, with some absent. Here the sample spans about 9,000 clones, about 80% being singletons. Turning to this clone: Its antigen is unknown.

The rearrangement uses TRBV4-2 and TRBJ2-1; a possible D gene is TRBD2 (7 bases). The clonotype originates from a human donor with classical Hodgkin lymphoma. Sequencing used CD4+ T cells from blood, obtained at baseline. CDR3 DNA: TGTGCCAGCGGGACGGGGGGCGGTTCCTACAATGAGCAGTTCTTC. As protein: CASGTGGGSYNEQFF.